The source of this T cell receptor beta chain is a study of T cells in tuberculosis. Study outcomes and limitations: Using the GMM-specific repertoire gave about 84% accuracy versus 70% with motifs. Samples were chosen by availability of cryopreserved specimens. GMM-specific TCRs were nearer to active tuberculosis alpha repertoires, suggesting expansion.

Notes on this clone: What it binds is unknown.

The CDR3 extends over 13 amino acids. Germline CDR1 and CDR2: SEHNR and FQNEAQ (reference sequence). The V end was cut by 1 base, the J end by 7 bases, with 7 bases between. Libraries were prepared by immunoSEQ multiplex PCR; TCRdb keeps only in-frame clonotypes and omits some of them. The table lists approximately 31,000 clones, nearly 97% of them singletons, with around 2% in the top ten. Sequencing was carried out using PBMCs. The TCR sequence derives from a donor aged 10-29 years with latent tuberculosis or without tuberculosis infection. The chain is built from TRBV7-9 and TRBJ1-4, with D unclear. CDR3 coding DNA: TGTGCCAGCAGCTTAGTCGGGAGTGAAAAACTGTTTTTT. It translates to CASSLVGSEKLFF.